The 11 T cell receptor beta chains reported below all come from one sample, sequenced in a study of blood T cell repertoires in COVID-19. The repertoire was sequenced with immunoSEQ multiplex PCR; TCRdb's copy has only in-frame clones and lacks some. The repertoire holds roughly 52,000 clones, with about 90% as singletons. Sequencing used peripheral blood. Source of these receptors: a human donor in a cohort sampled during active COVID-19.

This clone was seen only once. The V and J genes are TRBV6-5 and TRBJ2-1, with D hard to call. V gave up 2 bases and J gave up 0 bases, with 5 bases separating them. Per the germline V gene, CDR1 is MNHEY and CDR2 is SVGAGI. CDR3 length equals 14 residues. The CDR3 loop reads CASSYRSSYNEQFF. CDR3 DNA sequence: TGTGCCAGCAGTTACAGGAGCTCCTACAATGAGCAGTTCTTC.

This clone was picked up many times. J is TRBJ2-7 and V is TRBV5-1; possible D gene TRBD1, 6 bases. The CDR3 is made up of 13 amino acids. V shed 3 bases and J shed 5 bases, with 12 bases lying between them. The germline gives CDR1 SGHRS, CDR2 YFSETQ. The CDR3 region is CASSYGTSDEQYF. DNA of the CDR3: TGCGCCAGCAGCTACGGGACATCGGACGAGCAGTACTTC.

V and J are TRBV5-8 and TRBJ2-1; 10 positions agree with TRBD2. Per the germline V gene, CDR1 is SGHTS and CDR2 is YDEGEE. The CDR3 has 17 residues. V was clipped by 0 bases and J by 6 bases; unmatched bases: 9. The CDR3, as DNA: TGTGCCAGCAGCTTGGGTCGCGCGACTAGCGGGTTCAATGAGCAGTTCTTC. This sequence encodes CASSLGRATSGFNEQFF.

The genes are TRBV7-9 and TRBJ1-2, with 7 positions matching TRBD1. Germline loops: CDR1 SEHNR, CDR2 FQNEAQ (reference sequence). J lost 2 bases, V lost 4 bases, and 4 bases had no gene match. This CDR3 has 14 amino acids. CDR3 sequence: CASSSLDRNYGYTF. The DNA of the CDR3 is TGTGCCAGCAGCTCGCTGGACAGGAACTATGGCTACACCTTC.

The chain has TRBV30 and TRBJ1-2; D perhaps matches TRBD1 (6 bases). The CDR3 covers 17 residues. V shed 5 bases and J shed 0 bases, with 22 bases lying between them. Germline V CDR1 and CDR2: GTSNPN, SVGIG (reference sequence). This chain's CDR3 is CAWLRTGGRATNYGYTF. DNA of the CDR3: TGTGCCTGGTTGAGAACGGGGGGCCGAGCTACTAACTATGGCTACACCTTC.

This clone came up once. The CDR3 region is CASSLQGPTEQYF. CDR3 coding DNA: TGTGCCAGCAGTTTACAGGGCCCCACGGAGCAGTACTTC. This sequence joins TRBV12-3 or TRBV12-4 and TRBJ2-7; D is possibly TRBD1 (5 bases). CDR3 length: 13 amino acids. Deletions cut 2 bases from V and 7 bases from J, with 12 bases between.

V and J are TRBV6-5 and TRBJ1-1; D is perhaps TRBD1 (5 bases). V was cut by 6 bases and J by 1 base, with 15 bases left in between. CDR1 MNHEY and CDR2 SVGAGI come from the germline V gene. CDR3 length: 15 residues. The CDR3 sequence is CASSSQDTSNTEAFF. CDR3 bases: TGTGCCAGCAGCTCCCAGGACACCTCGAACACTGAAGCTTTCTTT.

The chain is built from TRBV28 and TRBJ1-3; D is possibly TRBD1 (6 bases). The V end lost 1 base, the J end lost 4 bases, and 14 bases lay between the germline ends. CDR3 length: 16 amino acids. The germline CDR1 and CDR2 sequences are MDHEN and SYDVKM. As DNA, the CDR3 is TGTGCCAGCAGTTTATACGCCCGGGGGGGCGGAAACACCATATATTTT. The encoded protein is CASSLYARGGGNTIYF.

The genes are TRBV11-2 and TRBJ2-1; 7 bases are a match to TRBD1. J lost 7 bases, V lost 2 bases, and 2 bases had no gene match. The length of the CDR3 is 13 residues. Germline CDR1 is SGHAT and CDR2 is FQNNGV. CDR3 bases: TGTGCCAGCAGCTTACAACAGGGGAATGAGCAGTTCTTC. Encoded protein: CASSLQQGNEQFF.

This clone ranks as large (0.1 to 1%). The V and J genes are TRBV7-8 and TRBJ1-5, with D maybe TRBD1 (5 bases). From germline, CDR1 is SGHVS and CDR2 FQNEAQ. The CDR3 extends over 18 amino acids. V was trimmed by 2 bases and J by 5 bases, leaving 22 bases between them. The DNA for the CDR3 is TGTGCCAGCAGCTTAAGCCCCCTCGGGGGAGGAAGCGATCAGCCCCAGCATTTT. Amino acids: CASSLSPLGGGSDQPQHF.

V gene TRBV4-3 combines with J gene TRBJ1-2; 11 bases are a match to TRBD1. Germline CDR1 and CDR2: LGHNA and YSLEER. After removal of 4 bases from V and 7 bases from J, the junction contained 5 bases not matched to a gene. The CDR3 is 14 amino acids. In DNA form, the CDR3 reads TGCGCCAGCAGCCGGGGACAGGGGGTCGGTGGCTACACCTTC. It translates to CASSRGQGVGGYTF.